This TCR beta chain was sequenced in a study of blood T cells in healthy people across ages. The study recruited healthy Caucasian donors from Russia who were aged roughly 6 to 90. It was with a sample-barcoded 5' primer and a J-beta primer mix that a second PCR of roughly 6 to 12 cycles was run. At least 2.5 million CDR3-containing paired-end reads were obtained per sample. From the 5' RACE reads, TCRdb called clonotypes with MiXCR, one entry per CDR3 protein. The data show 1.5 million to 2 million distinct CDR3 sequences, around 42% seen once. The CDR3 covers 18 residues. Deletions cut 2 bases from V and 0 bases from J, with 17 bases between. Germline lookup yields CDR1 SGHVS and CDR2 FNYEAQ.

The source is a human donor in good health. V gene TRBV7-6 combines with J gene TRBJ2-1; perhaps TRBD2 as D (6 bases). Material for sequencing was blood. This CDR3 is CASSLWSNLATSYNEQFF. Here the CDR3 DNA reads TGTGCCAGCAGCTTATGGAGTAACCTAGCGACCTCCTACAATGAGCAGTTCTTC.